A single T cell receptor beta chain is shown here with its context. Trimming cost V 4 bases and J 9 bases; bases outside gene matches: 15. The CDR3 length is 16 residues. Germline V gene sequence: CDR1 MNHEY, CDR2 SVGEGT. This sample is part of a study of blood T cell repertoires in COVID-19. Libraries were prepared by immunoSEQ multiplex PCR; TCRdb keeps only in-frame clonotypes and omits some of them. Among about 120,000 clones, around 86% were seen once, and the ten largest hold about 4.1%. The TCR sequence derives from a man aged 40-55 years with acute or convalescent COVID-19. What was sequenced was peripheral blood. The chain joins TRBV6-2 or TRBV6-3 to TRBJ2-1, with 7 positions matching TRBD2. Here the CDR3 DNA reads TGTGCCAGCAGTTCCCCGGTAGGAGCGGGGATGAGTGAGCAGTTCTTC. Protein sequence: CASSSPVGAGMSEQFF.